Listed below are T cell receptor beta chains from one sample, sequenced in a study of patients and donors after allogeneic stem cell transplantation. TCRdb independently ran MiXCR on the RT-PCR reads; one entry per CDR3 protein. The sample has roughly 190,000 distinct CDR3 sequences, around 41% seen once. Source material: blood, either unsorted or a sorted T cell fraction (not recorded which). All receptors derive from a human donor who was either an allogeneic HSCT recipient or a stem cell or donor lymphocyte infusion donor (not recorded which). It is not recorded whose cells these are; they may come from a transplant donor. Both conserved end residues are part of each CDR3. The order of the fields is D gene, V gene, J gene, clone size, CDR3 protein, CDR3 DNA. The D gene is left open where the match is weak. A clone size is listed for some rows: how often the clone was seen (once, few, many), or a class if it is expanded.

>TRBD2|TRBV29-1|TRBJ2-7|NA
CSVPSGSSYEQYF
TGCAGCGTCCCTAGCGGTAGCTCCTACGAGCAGTACTTC
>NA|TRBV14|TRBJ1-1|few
CASSERQGRTNTEAFF
TGTGCCAGCAGCGAAAGGCAGGGGAGGACGAACACTGAAGCTTTCTTT
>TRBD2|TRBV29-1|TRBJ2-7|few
CSVHGTSGLFSKQYF
TGCAGCGTTCACGGGACTAGCGGACTCTTCTCCAAGCAGTACTTC
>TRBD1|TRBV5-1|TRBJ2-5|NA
CASSFPPGSDRVGFQETQYF
TGCGCCAGCAGCTTTCCCCCGGGGAGCGACAGGGTGGGCTTCCAAGAGACCCAGTACTTC
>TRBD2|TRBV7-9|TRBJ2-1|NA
CASSLERLAETYNEQFF
TGTGCCAGCAGCTTAGAACGGCTAGCGGAGACTTACAATGAGCAGTTCTTC
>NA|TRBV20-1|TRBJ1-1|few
CSARDRDWGTEAFF
TGCAGTGCTAGAGATAGGGATTGGGGGACTGAAGCTTTCTTT
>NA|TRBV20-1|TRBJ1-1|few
CSADGGNTEAFF
TGCAGTGCCGACGGGGGGAACACTGAAGCTTTCTTT
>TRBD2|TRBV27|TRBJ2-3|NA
CASSRHVTSGVDSSTDTQYF
TGTGCCAGCAGTCGACACGTGACTAGCGGCGTGGACTCTAGCACAGATACGCAGTATTTT
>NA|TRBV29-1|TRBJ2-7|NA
CSVEGEDGYEQYF
TGCAGCGTTGAGGGGGAAGACGGCTACGAGCAGTACTTC
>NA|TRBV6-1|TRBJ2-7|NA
CASSVDGYSYEQYF
TGTGCCAGCAGTGTAGACGGATACAGCTACGAGCAGTACTTC
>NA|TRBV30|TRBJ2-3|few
CAWSVRRRFTLSTDTQYF
TGTGCCTGGAGTGTACGACGTCGATTTACCCTCAGCACAGATACGCAGTATTTT
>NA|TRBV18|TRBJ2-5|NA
CASSPQEGTQYF
TGTGCCAGCTCACCACAGGAGGGGACCCAGTACTTC
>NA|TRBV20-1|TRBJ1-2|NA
CSYKPGERRYTF
TGCAGTTATAAGCCGGGAGAGAGGCGCTACACCTTC
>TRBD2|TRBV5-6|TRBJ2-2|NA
CASSHFWEGGTGELFF
TGTGCCAGCAGCCACTTCTGGGAGGGCGGCACCGGGGAGCTGTTTTTT
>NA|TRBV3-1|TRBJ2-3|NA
CASSQAPGRTDTQYF
TGTGCCAGCAGCCAAGCCCCGGGGCGCACAGATACGCAGTATTTT
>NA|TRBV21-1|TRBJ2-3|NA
CASRVGLAGETDTQYF
TGTGCCAGCAGGGTGGGACTAGCGGGAGAAACAGATACGCAGTATTTT
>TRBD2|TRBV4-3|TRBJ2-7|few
CASSPHRTSGTYEQYF
TGCGCCAGCAGCCCCCATAGGACTAGCGGAACCTACGAGCAGTACTTC
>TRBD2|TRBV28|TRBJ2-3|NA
CASSLSLAGGKADTQYF
TGTGCCAGCAGTTTGTCTCTAGCGGGAGGCAAGGCAGATACGCAGTATTTT
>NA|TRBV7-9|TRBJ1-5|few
CASSLSGEQPQHF
TGTGCCAGCAGCTTATCGGGGGAACAGCCCCAGCATTTT
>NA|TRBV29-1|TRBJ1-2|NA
CSVSPGPNYGYTF
TGCAGCGTTTCTCCTGGTCCTAACTATGGCTACACCTTC
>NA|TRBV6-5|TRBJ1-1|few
CATTGGGVTEAFF
TGTGCCACCACGGGAGGGGGTGTCACTGAAGCTTTCTTT
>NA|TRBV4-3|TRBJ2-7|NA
CASSQDGGSISYEQYF
TGCGCCAGCAGCCAAGATGGGGGTAGCATCTCCTACGAGCAGTACTTC
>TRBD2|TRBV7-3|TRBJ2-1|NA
CASSETGLAGSHEQFF
TGTGCCAGCAGCGAAACGGGACTAGCGGGAAGCCATGAGCAGTTCTTC
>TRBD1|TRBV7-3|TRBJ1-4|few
CASSLTGQGNEKLFF
TGTGCCAGCAGCTTAACGGGACAGGGGAATGAAAAACTGTTTTTT
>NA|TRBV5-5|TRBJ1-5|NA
CASSSTGTSNQPQHF
TGTGCCAGCAGCTCCACGGGGACGAGCAATCAGCCCCAGCATTTT
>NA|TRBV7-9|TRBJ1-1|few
CASSSSLSPEAFF
TGTGCCAGCAGCTCAAGTCTCTCCCCTGAAGCTTTCTTT